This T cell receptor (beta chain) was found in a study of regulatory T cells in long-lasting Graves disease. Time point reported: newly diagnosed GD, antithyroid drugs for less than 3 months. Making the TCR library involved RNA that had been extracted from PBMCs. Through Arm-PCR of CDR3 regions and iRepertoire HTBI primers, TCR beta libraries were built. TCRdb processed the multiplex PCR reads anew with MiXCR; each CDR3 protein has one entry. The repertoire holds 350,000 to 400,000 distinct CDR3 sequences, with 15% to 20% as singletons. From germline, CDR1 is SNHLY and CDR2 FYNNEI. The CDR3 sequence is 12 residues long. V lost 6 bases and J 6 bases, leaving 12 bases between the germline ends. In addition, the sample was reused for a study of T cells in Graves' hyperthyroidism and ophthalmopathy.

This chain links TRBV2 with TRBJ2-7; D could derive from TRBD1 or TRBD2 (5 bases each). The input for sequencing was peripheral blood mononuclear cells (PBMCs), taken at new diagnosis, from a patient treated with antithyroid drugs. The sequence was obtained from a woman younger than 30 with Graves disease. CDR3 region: CASRLDGTEQYF. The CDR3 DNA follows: TGTGCCAGCAGGCTAGACGGGACCGAGCAGTACTTC.